What follows are 20 T cell receptor beta chains derived from one specimen sequenced in a study of identical twins. From the 5' RACE reads, TCRdb called clonotypes with MiXCR, one entry per CDR3 protein. The table shows just under 550,000 distinct CDR3 sequences, with about 15% occurring only once. The sample was also reused in another study, on yellow fever vaccine responses in identical twins.

Sequenced sample: CD4+ T cells sorted from blood. All receptors come from a young woman in good health.

Only a few counts were recorded for this clonotype. The genes are TRBV6-2 or TRBV6-3 and TRBJ1-1; tentative D call: TRBD1 (5 bases). This CDR3 has 15 amino acids. V dropped 4 bases and J dropped 0 bases, with 12 bases sitting between them. The germline CDR1 and CDR2 sequences are MNHEY and SVGEGT. The CDR3 reads CASSSRQPMNTEAFF. The CDR3 DNA follows: TGTGCCAGCAGTTCAAGACAGCCGATGAACACTGAAGCTTTCTTT.

Only a few counts were recorded for this clonotype. This rearrangement joins TRBV28 to TRBJ2-7; no definite D call. The CDR3 has 13 residues. The V gene's germline CDR1 is MDHEN and CDR2 SYDVKM. Trimming cost V 2 bases and J 6 bases, with 11 bases left between them. CDR3 in DNA: TGTGCCAGCAGTTTAGGACGAGAAGTCGAGCAGTACTTC. Its protein product is CASSLGREVEQYF.

In its sample, this clonotype was seen many times. The chain combines TRBV5-1 with TRBJ2-3; the match to TRBD2 covers 7 bases. The CDR3 is 13 amino acids. With 4 bases clipped from V and 5 bases from J, the junction kept 4 bases outside the gene matches. From germline, CDR1 is SGHRS and CDR2 YFSETQ. The chain's CDR3 is CASSQSGIDTQYF. The DNA of the CDR3 is TGCGCCAGCAGCCAGAGCGGGATAGATACGCAGTATTTT.

Points on this clonotype: This may stem from a read error, because a much larger clone lies one nucleotide away. This sequence joins TRBV12-3 or TRBV12-4 and TRBJ2-5; D is uncertain. The CDR3 loop spans 12 amino acids. The CDR3: CASSLSRQTQCF. The CDR3 DNA follows: TGTGCCAGCAGTTTGAGTCGGCAGACCCAGTGCTTC.

The chain carries TRBV7-3 and TRBJ2-2; no clear D gene. The germline V and J ends were trimmed by 1 base and 4 bases, with 13 bases remaining between them. CDR3 length: 16 residues. From germline, CDR1 is SGHTA and CDR2 FQGTGA. The CDR3 DNA reads as TGTGCCAGCAGCTTAAACCCCGGCCCAGCCACCGGGGAGCTGTTTTTT. It encodes CASSLNPGPATGELFF.

The chain is built from TRBV6-2 or TRBV6-3 and TRBJ2-5; D may be TRBD2 (6 bases). V dropped 0 bases and J dropped 5 bases, with 19 bases sitting between them. The germline V gene has CDR1 MNHEY and CDR2 SVGEGT. This CDR3 spans 17 amino acids. CDR3 residues: CASSYSNSRGAGETQYF. DNA of the CDR3: TGTGCCAGCAGTTACTCGAATTCGCGGGGTGCAGGGGAGACCCAGTACTTC.

The sample holds a few counts of this clonotype. The chain carries TRBV10-3 and TRBJ2-7; 7 positions agree with TRBD1. This CDR3 spans 13 amino acids. J lost 6 bases, V lost 8 bases, and 10 bases had no gene match. The germline gives CDR1 ENHRY, CDR2 SYGVKD. This CDR3 reads CAIGATGLSEQYV. CDR3 coding DNA: TGTGCCATCGGGGCGACAGGGTTGAGCGAGCAGTACGTC.

This chain links TRBV20-1 with TRBJ2-1; D is unresolved. Between the trimmed V and J ends, which lost 1 base and 0 bases, there was a span of 7 bases. Germline V gene lookup returns CDR1 DFQATT and CDR2 SNEGSKA (reference sequence). CDR3 length: 14 amino acids. CDR3: CSARAIGSYNEQFF. CDR3 bases: TGCAGTGCTAGAGCAATCGGCTCCTACAATGAGCAGTTCTTC.

The J gene is TRBJ2-1, the V gene TRBV4-1; D gene ambiguous. Germline values: CDR1 MGHRA, CDR2 YSYEKL. Trimming took 0 bases from V and 6 from J, leaving 6 bases between them. The CDR3 is 13 amino acids. The CDR3 nucleotides are TGCGCCAGCAGCCAAGAAGCCGTCAATGAGCAGTTCTTC. It yields the protein CASSQEAVNEQFF.

V usage is TRBV28 and J usage is TRBJ2-3; 9 positions agree with TRBD2. The CDR3 spans 17 residues. Germline V gene lookup returns CDR1 MDHEN and CDR2 SYDVKM. With V trimmed by 2 bases and J by 6 bases, 12 bases remained unmatched. CDR3 region: CASSLVGLAGSGDTQYF. The CDR3 bases are TGTGCCAGCAGTTTAGTGGGCCTAGCGGGATCCGGGGATACGCAGTATTTT.

This clonotype has more than one count but fewer than ten. The V call is TRBV4-2, the J call TRBJ1-1; no firm D call. The CDR3 runs to 15 residues. V dropped 1 base and J dropped 1 base, with 10 bases sitting between them. Germline CDR1 is LGHNA and CDR2 is YNFKEQ. CDR3 residues: CASSQGGRENTEAFF. Written as DNA, the CDR3 is TGTGCCAGCAGCCAAGGCGGTAGGGAGAACACTGAAGCTTTCTTT.

This clonotype was counted only a few times. The chain is built from TRBV7-9 and TRBJ2-7; D may be TRBD2 (5 bases). Trimming took off 1 base at V and 7 bases at J, with 8 bases between the two ends. The CDR3 runs 12 residues. Germline V lookup: CDR1 SEHNR, CDR2 FQNEAQ (reference sequence). The CDR3 loop reads CASSLGGSEQYV. The DNA for the CDR3 is TGTGCCAGCAGCTTAGGAGGGAGTGAGCAGTACGTC.

This clonotype was counted many times. The V gene is TRBV12-3 or TRBV12-4, the J gene TRBJ2-2; D might be TRBD1 (5 bases). Trimming cost V 5 bases and J 7 bases, with 17 bases left between them. This CDR3 spans 15 amino acids. In DNA, the CDR3 is TGTGCCAGCAGTCCTACAGGAGTAGTGGTCGGGGAGCTGTTTTTT. As protein: CASSPTGVVVGELFF.

This clonotype showed up just a few times. The rearrangement links TRBV19 to TRBJ2-1; TRBD1 matches 8 bases. This CDR3 region has 12 residues. Looked up from germline, CDR1 is LNHDA and CDR2 is SQIVND (reference sequence). V lost 5 bases to trimming and J lost 9 bases; unmatched junction nucleotides: 3. This CDR3 is CASSAGGLEQFF. The CDR3 bases are TGTGCCAGTAGTGCAGGGGGCCTTGAGCAGTTCTTC.

A few counts support this clonotype. Here the CDR3 DNA reads TGCAGTGCTAGAGGACAGGTGGATCAGCCCCAGCATTTT. This codes for CSARGQVDQPQHF. The chain uses TRBV20-1 and TRBJ1-5; a weak D match, TRBD1 (6 bases). Trimming pared 1 base from V and 5 bases from J, leaving 9 bases between. The CDR3 runs to 13 residues. The germline CDR1 and CDR2 sequences are DFQATT and SNEGSKA (reference sequence).

There are many counts of this clonotype. V is TRBV5-1 and J is TRBJ2-3, with D unclear. CDR1 is SGHRS, CDR2 YFSETQ, per germline. CDR3 size: 13 residues. V was shortened by 4 bases and J by 2 bases, with 8 bases between the two germline ends. CDR3 in amino acids: CASSPLNTDTQYF. DNA for the CDR3: TGCGCCAGCAGCCCCCTGAACACAGATACGCAGTATTTT.

The chain is built from TRBV15 and TRBJ2-1, with D perhaps matching TRBD1 or TRBD2 (6 bases each). Per germline, CDR1 LNHNV and CDR2 YYDKDF (reference sequence). The V and J ends lost 6 bases and 4 bases respectively, with 10 bases between them. This CDR3 contains 13 residues. CDR3 sequence: CATRTGGYNEQFF. The DNA of the CDR3 is TGTGCCACCAGGACAGGAGGGTACAATGAGCAGTTCTTC.

This clonotype was counted a single time. This chain joins TRBV20-1 and TRBJ2-5, with 7 bases identical to TRBD2. V lost 2 bases and J lost 0; bases outside the gene matches: 6. This CDR3 has 15 residues. In germline, CDR1 is DFQATT, CDR2 SNEGSKA (reference sequence). The CDR3 DNA is TGCAGTGCTAGACCTTCGCGGGGGAACCAAGAGACCCAGTACTTC. This encodes CSARPSRGNQETQYF.

The V call is TRBV2, the J call TRBJ2-1; the D is unclear. Trimming pared 5 bases from V and 4 bases from J, leaving 12 bases between. From germline, CDR1 is SNHLY and CDR2 FYNNEI. This CDR3 region has 14 residues. The CDR3 region is CASSLNGIYNEQFF. The CDR3 DNA reads as TGTGCCAGCAGTTTAAACGGTATATACAATGAGCAGTTCTTC. The full variable domain, its missing parts supplied by reference TRBV2 and TRBJ2-1, is EPEVTQTPSHQVTQMGQEVILRCVPISNHLYFYWYRQILGQKVEFLVSFYNNEISEKSEIFDDQFSVERPDGSNFTLKIRSTKLEDSAMYFCASSLNGIYNEQFFGPGTRLTVL.

This clonotype occurred a few times. The chain employs TRBV12-3 or TRBV12-4 and TRBJ2-3; D uncertain. V shed 6 bases and J shed 2 bases, with 9 bases lying between them. This CDR3 is 13 amino acids long. CDR3 protein: CASRVRTTDTQYF. The CDR3 region has the DNA TGTGCCAGCAGGGTACGGACCACAGATACGCAGTATTTT.